Each of the 22 T cell receptor beta chains below was sequenced from the same sample in a study of CD4 and CD8 cells across lung adenocarcinoma regions. TCRdb recomputed calls from the PCR reads with MiXCR, one row per CDR3 protein. This sample has some 20,000 distinct CDR3 sequences; about 46% occur once, and the top ten carry around 20%. The specimen was CD4+ T cells from the margin of a lung tumor. Receptors originate from a male donor with lung adenocarcinoma. The CD4 and CD8 labels of this study may be unreliable.

This clonotype appeared a few times. The chain joins TRBV6-1 to TRBJ1-2, with 7 bases fitting TRBD1. Germline assignment: CDR1 MNHNS and CDR2 SASEGT. The CDR3 has 17 amino acids. Losses at the gene ends were 1 base for V and 7 bases for J; bases not matched to a gene: 15. The CDR3, as DNA: TGTGCCAGCAGTGAAGATTTGGCGGCAGGGGGAACCCTTGGCTACACCTTC. Protein product: CASSEDLAAGGTLGYTF.

This clonotype was found many times. The chain links TRBV3-1 to TRBJ2-5; D is possibly TRBD1 or TRBD2 (5 bases each). Germline V CDR1 and CDR2: LGHDT, YNNKEL (reference sequence). The CDR3 sequence is 15 residues long. Trimming took 2 bases from V and 5 from J, leaving 15 bases between them. The DNA of the CDR3 is TGTGCCAGCAGCCAATACGGCCAAGAGGGGGAGACCCAGTACTTC. It is translated as CASSQYGQEGETQYF.

This chain uses TRBV10-3 with TRBJ2-3; TRBD1 agrees at 8 bases. Germline V gene data show CDR1 as ENHRY and CDR2 as SYGVKD. V lost 0 bases, J lost 11 bases, and 16 bases stayed unmatched. CDR3 length: 17 amino acids. The DNA for the CDR3 is TGTGCCATCAGTGAGTCGACTCGGGGACAGGTGAAAAATATGCAGTATTTT. This encodes CAISESTRGQVKNMQYF.

The sample holds many counts of this clonotype. The chain joins TRBV6-1 to TRBJ1-2; tentative D call: TRBD1 (5 bases). The ends were cut back, 1 base at V and 4 bases at J, with 16 bases in the middle. Germline loops: CDR1 MNHNS, CDR2 SASEGT. The CDR3 extends over 16 amino acids. DNA for the CDR3: TGTGCCAGCAGTGAAGAGGTGGGGGGAGGGTCCTATGGCTACACCTTC. It encodes CASSEEVGGGSYGYTF.

This chain joins TRBV6-1 and TRBJ2-3; D remains unclear. Germline values: CDR1 MNHNS, CDR2 SASEGT. The CDR3 covers 14 residues. Deletions cut 2 bases from V and 4 bases from J, with 10 bases between. The CDR3 region has the DNA TGTGCCAGCAGTGAACAGAGGTCATCAGATACGCAGTATTTT. It codes for CASSEQRSSDTQYF.

The chain uses TRBV6-1 and TRBJ2-1; D gene ambiguous. Trimming removed 5 bases from V and 7 bases from J, with 21 bases in between. The V gene's germline CDR1 is MNHNS and CDR2 SASEGT. The CDR3 is 16 amino acids. The CDR3 region has the DNA TGTGCCAGCAGTCGTGGAACTGGAATTAGCCAGAATGAGCAGTTCTTC. Its translation is CASSRGTGISQNEQFF.

This clonotype came up a few times. This chain joins TRBV30 and TRBJ1-1; no firm D call. This CDR3 has 12 residues. Germline loops: CDR1 GTSNPN, CDR2 SVGIG (reference sequence). The V end lost 3 bases, the J end lost 3 bases, and 8 bases lay between the germline ends. CDR3 DNA sequence: TGTGCCTGGAGCGTGGGCCACACTGAAGCTTTCTTT. It codes for CAWSVGHTEAFF.

There are many counts of this clonotype. The chain links TRBV6-1 to TRBJ2-1; D is uncertain. V shed 0 bases and J shed 3 bases, with 9 bases lying between them. The CDR3 sequence is 15 residues long. CDR1 is MNHNS, CDR2 SASEGT, per germline. The CDR3 DNA follows: TGTGCCAGCAGTGAAGCTTGGTCTAGCTACAATGAGCAGTTCTTC. As protein: CASSEAWSSYNEQFF.

This clonotype has a handful of counts. A much larger clonotype is one base distant, so this may be a read error. The chain is built from TRBV6-1 and TRBJ2-1, with D possibly matching TRBD1 (5 bases). V dropped 5 bases and J dropped 10 bases, with 12 bases sitting between them. Germline V gene sequence: CDR1 MNHNS, CDR2 SASEGT. The CDR3 has 12 amino acids. CDR3 residues: CASSLQGYEQFF. DNA for the CDR3: TGTGCCAGCAGTCTGCAGGGATACGAGCAGTTCTTC.

The chain combines TRBV6-5 with TRBJ1-2; D unresolved. The CDR3 covers 17 residues. Germline CDR1 MNHEY, CDR2 SVGAGI. With 2 bases removed from V and 2 bases from J, the gap between germline ends came to 18 bases. The CDR3 DNA is TGTGCCAGCAGTTACATGGGCCATAAATTGCTAAACTATGGCTACACCTTC. Amino acid sequence: CASSYMGHKLLNYGYTF.

Concerning this clonotype: It is likely a read error, because the conserved phenylalanine at the end of the CDR3 is missing. The chain uses TRBV12-5 and TRBJ2-1; 10 bases agree with TRBD2. V was clipped by 2 bases and J by 6 bases; unmatched bases: 10. The CDR3 runs to 17 residues. Germline lookup yields CDR1 LGHNT and CDR2 FRNRAP. CDR3 loop: CASGLTHLAGVGNEQFL. DNA of the CDR3: TGTGCTAGTGGTTTGACGCACCTAGCGGGAGTAGGCAATGAGCAGTTCTTA.

The CDR3 nucleotides read TGTGCCAGCGGACTAGCGGGAGACTACCGCGAGCAGTACTTC. Translation gives CASGLAGDYREQYF. The chain recombines TRBV27 with TRBJ2-1, with TRBD2 matching over 13 bases. The J call is in doubt because the DNA end fits TRBJ2-7 better. The CDR3 loop spans 14 amino acids. Germline CDR1 MNHEY, CDR2 SMNVEV (reference sequence).

This clonotype was recorded at least ten times. The junction does not match germline at one end; this may be a read error. The chain links TRBV15 to TRBJ1-1; D perhaps matches TRBD1 (5 bases). The CDR3 runs 15 residues. Germline values: CDR1 LNHNV, CDR2 YYDKDF (reference sequence). The CDR3 DNA follows: TGTGCCACCAGGAGAGTTCTGGGGCTGAACACTGAAGCTTTCTTT. Protein: CATRRVLGLNTEAFF. Full variable domain (outside the CDR3, taken from reference TRBV15 and TRBJ1-1): DAMVIQNPRYQVTQFGKPVTLSCSQTLNHNVMYWYQQKSSQAPKLLFHYYDKDFNNEADTPDNFQSRRPNTSFCFLDIRSPGLGDTAMYLCATRRVLGLNTEAFFGQGTRLTVV.

Comment on this clonotype: A much larger clone lies a single base off, so this may be a read error. The chain couples TRBV7-3 to TRBJ2-7; 13 bases fit TRBD2. This CDR3 comprises 15 residues. CDR1 is SGHTA, CDR2 FQGTGA, per germline. Germline trimming cut 4 bases from V and 7 bases from J; bases unmatched to any gene: 7. CDR3 coding DNA: TGTGCCAGCAGCTCGGGACTAGCGGGGTTCAATGAGCAGTACTTC. Translating gives CASSSGLAGFNEQYF. Supplemented by reference TRBV7-3 and TRBJ2-7, the full variable domain reads GAGVSQTPSNKVTEKGKYVELRCDPISGHTALYWYRQSLGQGPEFLIYFQGTGAADDSGLPNDRFFAVRPEGSVSTLKIQRTERGDSAVYLCASSSGLAGFNEQYFGPGTRLTVT.

The chain employs TRBV6-5 and TRBJ2-3, with D maybe TRBD1 (5 bases). Germline-derived CDR1 and CDR2 are MNHEY and SVGAGI. The CDR3 totals 14 residues. Trimming removed 0 bases at V and 1 base at J, with 5 bases between. CDR3 sequence (DNA): TGTGCCAGCAGTTACTCAGGGGGCACAGATACGCAGTATTTT. Protein: CASSYSGGTDTQYF.

This clonotype has at least ten counts. The V gene is TRBV10-1, the J gene TRBJ2-1; 8 nucleotides line up with TRBD2. V lost 10 bases, J lost 6 bases, and 11 bases stayed unmatched. The germline CDR1 and CDR2 sequences are WNHNN and SYGVQD (reference sequence). CDR3 size: 14 residues. The CDR3 DNA reads TGCGCCACCTCGGAGGTAGCGGGATCCAATGAGCAGTTCTTC. It translates to CATSEVAGSNEQFF.

This clonotype was counted many times. The chain employs TRBV6-1 and TRBJ2-7, with D perhaps assigned TRBD1 or TRBD2 (7 bases each). Germline V gives CDR1 MNHNS, CDR2 SASEGT. V lost 8 bases and J lost 5, with 10 bases in between. The CDR3 is 11 residues long. The CDR3 bases are TGTGCCAGCCAGGGGGGGGACGAGCAGTACTTC. Its translation: CASQGGDEQYF.

Note on this clonotype: No conserved phenylalanine or tryptophan ends this CDR3, so it is likely a read error. It is unclear where the CDR3 begins or ends on the DNA, so no DNA is shown, and the CDR3 is as TCRdb lists it. J is TRBJ2-5 and V is TRBV6-1; TRBD1 is the table's D call, not checked against the DNA. Germline CDR1 and CDR2: MNHNS and SASEGT. The CDR3 contains 18 residues when both ends are counted. The CDR3: CASRQGSAETGPGGATLT.

There are many counts of this clonotype. The chain has TRBV7-6 and TRBJ2-1, with D possibly matching TRBD2 (7 bases). Judging by the DNA end, TRBJ2-5 fits better; the J call may be wrong. CDR1 and CDR2 from the germline V gene are SGHVS and FNYEAQ. This CDR3 contains 15 residues. The CDR3: CASSLGLGGQETQYF. Written as DNA, the CDR3 is TGTGCCAGCAGCCTAGGACTAGGGGGCCAAGAGACCCAGTACTTC.

This clonotype was picked up many times. V usage is TRBV6-5 and J usage is TRBJ2-7; D is unresolved. The CDR3 spans 11 residues. Germline V gives CDR1 MNHEY, CDR2 SVGAGI. V was pared by 6 bases and J by 6 bases, with 9 bases between. The CDR3 here is CASRYRLEQYF. As DNA, the CDR3 is TGTGCCAGCAGATACCGACTCGAGCAGTACTTC.

This clonotype has more than one count but fewer than ten. The chain links TRBV6-1 to TRBJ2-1; TRBD2 is a possible D gene (5 bases). Germline values: CDR1 MNHNS, CDR2 SASEGT. Deletions cut 4 bases from V and 2 bases from J, with 12 bases between. The CDR3 spans 15 residues. The CDR3: CASSAGGGPYNEQFF. The CDR3 DNA reads TGTGCCAGCAGTGCCGGCGGAGGACCCTACAATGAGCAGTTCTTC.

Only one count was recorded for this clonotype. A read error may produce the germline difference seen at one junction end. The rearrangement uses TRBV6-1 and TRBJ2-5; D tentatively reads TRBD1 or TRBD2 (6 bases each). Looked up from germline, CDR1 is MNHNS and CDR2 is SASEGT. The CDR3 contains 15 residues. The CDR3 protein is CARGYGGRDQETQYF. CDR3 coding DNA: TGTGCCAGGGGGTACGGGGGCCGTGACCAAGAGACGCAGTATTTC.